Listed below are T cell receptor beta chains from one sample, sequenced in a study of CD8 T cells in ankylosing spondylitis. TCRdb reanalysed the 5' RACE reads using MiXCR and keeps one entry per CDR3 protein. The sample records around 320,000 distinct CDR3 sequences, less than 25% being singletons. Material for sequencing was blood, either unsorted or a sorted T cell fraction (not recorded which). The receptors were gathered from a female donor with ankylosing spondylitis or in good health (not recorded which). Each CDR3 is given with its conserved first and last residue. D genes are given only for firm matches. Clone size is shown for a subset of rows, as once, few, many or a class of expanded clone.

abundance: NA
j_gene: TRBJ1-1
d_gene: NA
v_gene: TRBV5-1
len: 15
CDR3aa: CASSLSRGEGAEAFF
CDR3nt: TGCGCCAGCAGCTTATCAAGGGGTGAAGGGGCTGAAGCTTTCTTT

abundance: few
j_gene: TRBJ2-1
d_gene: TRBD2
v_gene: TRBV5-1
len: 16
CDR3aa: CASSLRTSGKYNEQFF
CDR3nt: TGCGCCAGCAGCCTACGGACTAGCGGGAAATACAATGAGCAGTTCTTC

abundance: NA
j_gene: TRBJ1-5
d_gene: NA
v_gene: TRBV6-1
len: 14
CDR3aa: CASILTAENQPQHF
CDR3nt: TGTGCCAGCATCCTGACGGCGGAGAATCAGCCCCAGCATTTT

abundance: NA
j_gene: TRBJ1-4
d_gene: NA
v_gene: TRBV28
len: 15
CDR3aa: CASSWGTVVSEKLFF
CDR3nt: TGTGCCAGCAGTTGGGGGACTGTGGTTTCCGAAAAACTGTTTTTT

abundance: few
j_gene: TRBJ2-5
d_gene: NA
v_gene: TRBV4-1
len: 13
CDR3aa: CASSGRLRETQYF
CDR3nt: TGCGCCAGCAGCGGACGACTGAGAGAGACCCAGTACTTC

abundance: few
j_gene: TRBJ1-3
d_gene: NA
v_gene: TRBV20-1
len: 14
CDR3aa: CSAVRLHSGNTIYF
CDR3nt: TGCAGTGCCGTCCGTTTGCACTCTGGAAACACCATATATTTT

abundance: few
j_gene: TRBJ2-2
d_gene: TRBD2
v_gene: TRBV6-1
len: 17
CDR3aa: CASSSWTRGKKTGELFF
CDR3nt: TGTGCCAGCAGCTCTTGGACTAGAGGCAAAAAAACCGGGGAGCTGTTTTTT

abundance: few
j_gene: TRBJ2-2
d_gene: TRBD1
v_gene: TRBV10-2
len: 16
CDR3aa: CASSEGRDRHTGELFF
CDR3nt: TGCGCCAGCAGTGAAGGTCGGGACAGACACACCGGGGAGCTGTTTTTT

abundance: NA
j_gene: TRBJ2-5
d_gene: TRBD1
v_gene: TRBV10-3
len: 14
CDR3aa: CAINDRGGQENQYF
CDR3nt: TGTGCCATCAACGACAGGGGTGGACAAGAGAACCAGTACTTC

abundance: NA
j_gene: TRBJ2-1
d_gene: TRBD2
v_gene: TRBV10-1
len: 13
CDR3aa: CASAASGILEQFF
CDR3nt: TGCGCCAGCGCGGCTAGCGGGATCCTCGAGCAGTTCTTC

abundance: few
j_gene: TRBJ2-1
d_gene: NA
v_gene: TRBV24-1
len: 14
CDR3aa: CATSDEMSYNEQFF
CDR3nt: TGTGCCACCAGTGACGAAATGTCCTACAATGAGCAGTTCTTC

abundance: few
j_gene: TRBJ1-1
d_gene: NA
v_gene: TRBV15
len: 15
CDR3aa: CATSRSDTPNTEAFF
CDR3nt: TGTGCCACCAGCAGATCCGACACCCCGAACACTGAAGCTTTCTTT

abundance: NA
j_gene: TRBJ2-7
d_gene: NA
v_gene: TRBV12-3/TRBV12-4
len: 13
CDR3aa: CASGQGQIYEQYF
CDR3nt: TGTGCCAGCGGTCAGGGGCAGATCTACGAGCAGTACTTC

abundance: many
j_gene: TRBJ2-7
d_gene: NA
v_gene: TRBV11-2
len: 14
CDR3aa: CASSLGSASYEQYF
CDR3nt: TGTGCCAGCAGCTTAGGTTCTGCCTCCTACGAGCAGTACTTC

abundance: few
j_gene: TRBJ1-4
d_gene: TRBD1
v_gene: TRBV12-3/TRBV12-4
len: 13
CDR3aa: CASSPTGEEKLFF
CDR3nt: TGTGCCAGCAGTCCCACAGGGGAAGAAAAACTGTTTTTT

abundance: NA
j_gene: TRBJ2-6
d_gene: NA
v_gene: TRBV4-2
len: 14
CDR3aa: CASSQFSGANVLTF
CDR3nt: TGTGCCAGCAGCCAATTCTCTGGGGCCAACGTCCTGACTTTC

abundance: NA
j_gene: TRBJ2-5
d_gene: TRBD1
v_gene: TRBV5-1
len: 15
CDR3aa: CASSLDGRGQETQYF
CDR3nt: TGCGCCAGCAGCTTGGACGGCAGGGGGCAAGAGACCCAGTACTTC

abundance: many
j_gene: TRBJ2-3
d_gene: NA
v_gene: TRBV20-1
len: 12
CDR3aa: CSARSTAGTQYF
CDR3nt: TGCAGTGCTAGATCCACCGCCGGTACGCAGTATTTT

abundance: few
j_gene: TRBJ1-3
d_gene: NA
v_gene: TRBV19
len: 13
CDR3aa: CASSISTGNTIYF
CDR3nt: TGTGCCAGTAGTATAAGTACCGGAAACACCATATATTTT

abundance: NA
j_gene: TRBJ2-2
d_gene: NA
v_gene: TRBV20-1
len: 15
CDR3aa: CSASNRAANTGELFF
CDR3nt: TGCAGTGCTAGTAACAGGGCTGCGAACACCGGGGAGCTGTTTTTT

abundance: NA
j_gene: TRBJ2-1
d_gene: TRBD2
v_gene: TRBV7-2
len: 16
CDR3aa: CASSYTRLAGYNEQFF
CDR3nt: TGTGCCAGCAGCTACACCCGACTAGCGGGTTACAATGAGCAGTTCTTC

abundance: NA
j_gene: TRBJ2-5
d_gene: NA
v_gene: TRBV12-5
len: 16
CDR3aa: CASGLIWWEDQETQYF
CDR3nt: TGTGCTAGTGGTTTAATATGGTGGGAGGACCAAGAGACCCAGTACTTC